A selection of T cell receptor beta chains follows, all from one sample in a study of cytomegalovirus exposure and HLA in healthy donors. TCRdb's table, derived via immunoSEQ multiplex PCR, lists solely in-frame clones and lacks some. Here the sample spans over 130,000 clones, 55% to 75% being singletons. The material sequenced was PBMCs. Every receptor here comes from a woman aged 60-70 years in good health and CMV-seropositive. Both conserved end residues are part of each CDR3. Each record gives: D gene, V gene, clone size, J gene, CDR3 protein, CDR3 DNA. D genes are given only for firm matches. Rows give clone size only sometimes, using once, few, many, or a class for an expanded clone.

d_gene: .; v_gene: TRBV18; abundance: .; j_gene: TRBJ1-1; CDR3aa: CASSRLVANTEAFF; CDR3nt: TGTGCCAGCTCACGCCTGGTAGCGAACACTGAAGCTTTCTTT
d_gene: TRBD2; v_gene: TRBV28; abundance: .; j_gene: TRBJ2-1; CDR3aa: CASSAVRTSGMTSEQFF; CDR3nt: TGTGCCAGCAGCGCGGTTAGGACTAGCGGGATGACCTCTGAGCAGTTCTTC
d_gene: .; v_gene: TRBV2; abundance: .; j_gene: TRBJ2-7; CDR3aa: CASSQGGASYEQYF; CDR3nt: TGTGCCAGCAGTCAGGGGGGTGCCTCCTACGAGCAGTACTTC
d_gene: .; v_gene: TRBV7-8; abundance: .; j_gene: TRBJ1-4; CDR3aa: CASSRDWRRNEKLFF; CDR3nt: TGTGCCAGCAGCCGGGACTGGAGAAGAAATGAAAAACTGTTTTTT
d_gene: TRBD1; v_gene: TRBV5-5; abundance: .; j_gene: TRBJ1-2; CDR3aa: CASGRGQADYGYTF; CDR3nt: TGTGCCAGCGGGCGTGGACAGGCTGACTATGGCTACACCTTC
d_gene: .; v_gene: TRBV19; abundance: few; j_gene: TRBJ1-1; CDR3aa: CASSIGRTVANTEAFF; CDR3nt: TGTGCCAGTAGTATTGGTCGGACAGTGGCGAACACTGAAGCTTTCTTT
d_gene: .; v_gene: TRBV19; abundance: once; j_gene: TRBJ2-7; CDR3aa: CASSRGGAYEQYF; CDR3nt: TGTGCCAGTAGCCGCGGAGGGGCCTACGAGCAGTACTTC
d_gene: .; v_gene: TRBV28; abundance: few; j_gene: TRBJ1-1; CDR3aa: CASRERETGTAFF; CDR3nt: TGTGCCAGCAGGGAAAGGGAAACAGGGACAGCTTTCTTT
d_gene: TRBD1; v_gene: TRBV29-1; abundance: once; j_gene: TRBJ2-3; CDR3aa: CSVDSGEGQGTDTQYF; CDR3nt: TGCAGCGTTGATTCCGGGGAGGGACAGGGGACAGATACGCAGTATTTT
d_gene: .; v_gene: TRBV5-1; abundance: .; j_gene: TRBJ2-2; CDR3aa: CASSFDTGELFF; CDR3nt: TGCGCCAGCAGCTTCGACACCGGGGAGCTGTTTTTT
d_gene: .; v_gene: TRBV7-9; abundance: .; j_gene: TRBJ2-5; CDR3aa: CASSSARGYGETQYF; CDR3nt: TGTGCCAGCAGCTCCGCCCGGGGGTACGGGGAGACCCAGTACTTC
d_gene: .; v_gene: TRBV12-5; abundance: .; j_gene: TRBJ2-1; CDR3aa: CASGFFSSGDNEQFF; CDR3nt: TGTGCTAGTGGTTTTTTTTCGTCTGGAGACAATGAGCAGTTCTTC
d_gene: TRBD1; v_gene: TRBV28; abundance: few; j_gene: TRBJ2-2; CDR3aa: CASSSPDRGSTGELFF; CDR3nt: TGTGCCAGCAGTTCCCCGGACAGGGGATCCACCGGGGAGCTGTTTTTT
d_gene: TRBD2; v_gene: TRBV9; abundance: .; j_gene: TRBJ2-1; CDR3aa: CASSVAHLAGGSREVFF; CDR3nt: TGTGCCAGCAGCGTAGCCCACTTAGCGGGAGGGTCTCGGGAGGTGTTCTTC
d_gene: TRBD1; v_gene: TRBV25-1; abundance: few; j_gene: TRBJ2-1; CDR3aa: CAAQGASYNEQFF; CDR3nt: TGTGCCGCACAGGGGGCGTCCTACAATGAGCAGTTCTTC
d_gene: TRBD2; v_gene: TRBV18; abundance: .; j_gene: TRBJ2-5; CDR3aa: CASSPGTSGTETQYF; CDR3nt: TGTGCCAGCTCCCCCGGGACTAGCGGGACGGAGACCCAGTACTTC
d_gene: TRBD2; v_gene: TRBV5-1; abundance: .; j_gene: TRBJ2-5; CDR3aa: CASSLGVLADVVETQYF; CDR3nt: TGCGCCAGCAGCTTGGGTGTACTAGCGGATGTAGTGGAGACCCAGTACTTC
d_gene: .; v_gene: TRBV5-5; abundance: .; j_gene: TRBJ2-2; CDR3aa: CASSSTRANTGELFF; CDR3nt: TGTGCCAGCAGCTCAACTAGAGCCAACACCGGGGAGCTGTTTTTT
d_gene: TRBD1; v_gene: TRBV7-9; abundance: .; j_gene: TRBJ2-1; CDR3aa: CASSSGQVFWEEQFF; CDR3nt: TGTGCCAGCAGCTCGGGACAGGTGTTCTGGGAAGAGCAGTTCTTC
d_gene: TRBD2; v_gene: TRBV15; abundance: .; j_gene: TRBJ2-2; CDR3aa: CATSSPYRSGRAKGELFF; CDR3nt: TGTGCCACCAGCAGCCCTTACCGTAGCGGGAGGGCAAAAGGGGAGCTGTTTTTT
d_gene: TRBD2; v_gene: TRBV19; abundance: few; j_gene: TRBJ2-7; CDR3aa: CASSILAGRTYEQYF; CDR3nt: TGTGCCAGTAGTATTTTAGCGGGAAGAACCTACGAGCAGTACTTC
d_gene: .; v_gene: TRBV7-2; abundance: few; j_gene: TRBJ2-1; CDR3aa: CASRFRVEQFF; CDR3nt: TGTGCCAGCAGATTCAGGGTTGAGCAGTTCTTC
d_gene: TRBD1; v_gene: TRBV7-9; abundance: .; j_gene: TRBJ1-1; CDR3aa: CASSFDRVSTEAFF; CDR3nt: TGTGCCAGCAGCTTTGACAGGGTTTCCACTGAAGCTTTCTTT